This record concerns one T cell receptor (beta chain) sequence. The repertoire was sequenced with immunoSEQ multiplex PCR; TCRdb's copy has only in-frame clones and lacks some. Counted here are roughly 40,000 clones, around 94% occurring once; the ten biggest clones make up approximately 1.8%. The CDR3 is 17 amino acids. Deletions cut 0 bases from V and 0 bases from J, with 12 bases between. CDR1 is LGHNA, CDR2 YSLEER, per germline. This record comes from a study of T cell changes during pregnancy in multiple sclerosis. The sample here was peripheral blood, taken in the third trimester of pregnancy. This receptor was obtained from a female donor with multiple sclerosis, enrolled in a pregnancy study. The V call is TRBV4-3, the J call TRBJ1-3, with D hard to call. This CDR3 is CASSQDAWAVSGNTIYF. For the CDR3, the DNA is TGCGCCAGCAGCCAAGACGCTTGGGCAGTCTCTGGAAACACCATATATTTT.